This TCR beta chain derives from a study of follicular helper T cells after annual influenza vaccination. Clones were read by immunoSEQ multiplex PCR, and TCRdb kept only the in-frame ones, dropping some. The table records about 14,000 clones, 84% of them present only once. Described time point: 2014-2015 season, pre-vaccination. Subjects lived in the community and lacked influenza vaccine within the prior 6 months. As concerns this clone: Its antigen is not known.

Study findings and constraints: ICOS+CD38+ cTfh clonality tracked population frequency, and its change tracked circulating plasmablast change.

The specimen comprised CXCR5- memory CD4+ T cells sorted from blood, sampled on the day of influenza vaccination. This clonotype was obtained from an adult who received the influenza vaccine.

CDR3 sequence (DNA): TGCGCCAGCAGCGCGGGCCCAACCTACGAGCAGTACTTC. Translated: CASSAGPTYEQYF. The J gene is TRBJ2-7, the V gene TRBV5-1; tentative D call: TRBD2 (5 bases). V shed 4 bases and J shed 2 bases, with 10 bases lying between them. CDR3 length: 13 amino acids. Germline CDR1 and CDR2: SGHRS and YFSETQ.